The 11 T cell receptor beta chains given below trace back to one sample, sequenced in a study of blood T cell repertoires in COVID-19. TCRdb's copy holds only in-frame clones and misses some; the assay was immunoSEQ multiplex PCR. Here the sample spans about 71,000 clones, around nine tenths being singletons. The material sequenced was peripheral blood. These TCRs come from a woman of 80 years or more with acute or convalescent COVID-19.

The V call is TRBV23-1, the J call TRBJ1-4; possibly TRBD1 for D (5 bases). TRBV23-1 qualifies as an ORF whose function is uncertain. The V gene lost 0 bases and the J gene lost 6 bases, with 8 bases spanning the gap. The CDR3 is 14 residues long. CDR3 residues: CASSQSVRDEKLFF. The DNA for the CDR3 is TGCGCCAGCAGTCAATCTGTCAGGGATGAAAAACTGTTTTTT.

The chain has TRBV19 and TRBJ1-2, with 7 bases matching TRBD1. V gave up 5 bases and J gave up 2 bases; unmatched junction bases: 5. Germline lookup yields CDR1 LNHDA and CDR2 SQIVND (reference sequence). The CDR3 loop spans 14 amino acids. The CDR3 DNA reads TGTGCCAGTAGTGATATACAGGGGAACTATGGCTACACCTTC. Its protein product is CASSDIQGNYGYTF.

The V and J genes are TRBV19 and TRBJ1-2; TRBD1 might be the D (5 bases). This CDR3 comprises 15 residues. The V end lost 7 bases, the J end lost 0 bases, and 15 bases lay between the germline ends. Germline loops: CDR1 LNHDA, CDR2 SQIVND (reference sequence). Here the CDR3 reads CASTLNGASNYGYTF. DNA for the CDR3: TGTGCCAGTACTCTAAATGGGGCATCTAACTATGGCTACACCTTC. Filled out from reference TRBV19 and TRBJ1-2, the complete variable domain reads DGGITQSPKYLFRKEGQNVTLSCEQNLNHDAMYWYRQDPGQGLRLIYYSQIVNDFQKGDIAEGYSVSREKKESFPLTVTSAQKNPTAFYLCASTLNGASNYGYTFGSGTRLTVV.

The chain links TRBV2 to TRBJ2-5, with 11 bases identical to TRBD2. Germline V CDR1 and CDR2: SNHLY, FYNNEI. The trim removed 6 bases at V and 5 bases at J, leaving 11 bases unmatched. The CDR3 spans 16 residues. As DNA, the CDR3 is TGTGCCAGCAGGGGACTAGCGGTGGGGAATAGGGAGACCCAGTACTTC. It codes for CASRGLAVGNRETQYF.

The CDR3 reads CASSLGTGRYEQYF. For the CDR3, the DNA is TGCGCCAGCAGCTTGGGGACGGGGAGGTACGAGCAGTACTTC. The V call is TRBV5-1, the J call TRBJ2-7; a possible D gene is TRBD2 (6 bases). This CDR3 is 14 amino acids long. Germline CDR1 is SGHRS and CDR2 is YFSETQ. The V end was cut by 0 bases, the J end by 4 bases, with 11 bases between.

The chain joins TRBV4-3 to TRBJ1-5; D is unresolved. Germline V CDR1 and CDR2: LGHNA, YSLEER. CDR3 length equals 13 residues. The V end lost 1 base, the J end lost 7 bases, and 8 bases lay between the germline ends. CDR3 DNA sequence: TGCGCCAGCAGCCAAGGGCCCGGGCAGCCCCAGCATTTT. It specifies CASSQGPGQPQHF.

This chain links TRBV19 with TRBJ1-3; 9 bases line up with TRBD1. This CDR3 spans 15 amino acids. Germline V gene sequence: CDR1 LNHDA, CDR2 SQIVND (reference sequence). J was trimmed by 4 bases and V by 5 bases; bases with no gene match: 6. The CDR3 DNA follows: TGTGCCAGTAGTCCCCCCGGGACAGGGGGAAACACCATATATTTT. Its protein is CASSPPGTGGNTIYF.

This clone was found once. The chain couples TRBV2 to TRBJ2-7; 9 nucleotides line up with TRBD1. CDR3 length equals 15 residues. V trimming: 7 bases; J trimming: 2 bases; junction bases outside the gene matches: 9. Germline loops: CDR1 SNHLY, CDR2 FYNNEI. The CDR3, as DNA: TGTGCCAGCACCATAGAGGGGACAGGGACCTACGAGCAGTACTTC. The encoded protein is CASTIEGTGTYEQYF. Looking up the rest from reference TRBV2 and TRBJ2-7 gives the full variable domain: EPEVTQTPSHQVTQMGQEVILRCVPISNHLYFYWYRQILGQKVEFLVSFYNNEISEKSEIFDDQFSVERPDGSNFTLKIRSTKLEDSAMYFCASTIEGTGTYEQYFGPGTRLTVT.

With regard to this clone: Other DNA sequences within the sample encode an identical CDR3. The chain couples TRBV28 to TRBJ2-5, with TRBD1 as a possible D gene (6 bases). V dropped 2 bases and J dropped 5 bases, with 9 bases sitting between them. The CDR3 extends over 13 amino acids. CDR1 MDHEN and CDR2 SYDVKM come from the germline V gene. CDR3 region: CASSLGGRETQYF. CDR3 sequence (DNA): TGTGCCAGCAGTTTAGGGGGCCGGGAGACCCAGTACTTC.

The V and J genes are TRBV19 and TRBJ1-2; 7 positions match TRBD1. The J segment lost 2 bases and the V segment lost 4 bases, leaving 4 bases of the junction unmatched. Germline lookup yields CDR1 LNHDA and CDR2 SQIVND (reference sequence). The CDR3 has 14 amino acids. The CDR3 loop is CASSTRDRNYGYTF. As DNA, the CDR3 is TGTGCCAGTAGTACTCGGGACAGAAACTATGGCTACACCTTC.

The chain employs TRBV7-8 and TRBJ2-2; 10 bases are shared with TRBD1. The CDR3 has 16 amino acids. The V segment lost 6 bases and the J segment 3 bases; nucleotides outside the gene matches: 7. Looked up from germline, CDR1 is SGHVS and CDR2 is FQNEAQ. CDR3 DNA sequence: TGTGCCAGCAGTCCCCGGGACAGGGGTGACACCGGGGAGCTGTTTTTT. As protein: CASSPRDRGDTGELFF.